This T cell receptor (beta chain) was captured in a study of cytomegalovirus exposure and HLA in healthy donors. Study conclusions and caveats: Sequencing likely generated an artifact that appeared as a cluster of highly shared sequence variants. Some V segments, TRBV6-2 and TRBV6-3 among them, were indistinguishable and were therefore excluded.

Germline loops: CDR1 MNHNS, CDR2 SASEGT. Trimming took 6 bases from V and 4 from J; bases not matched to a gene: 8. The CDR3 spans 14 residues. This clone occurred once. Antigen specificity is unknown. The PCR ran on 60 Vbeta and 13 Jbeta primers. The repertoire was sequenced with immunoSEQ multiplex PCR; TCRdb's copy has only in-frame clones and lacks some. The sample shows about 120,000 clones, about four fifths of them seen only once. This TCR was sampled from a female donor in good health and CMV-seropositive. Input material: PBMCs. The rearrangement joins TRBV6-1 to TRBJ1-2; the match to TRBD1 covers 7 bases. The CDR3: CASRGTGVAYGYTF. The CDR3 region has the DNA TGTGCCAGCAGAGGAACAGGGGTGGCCTATGGCTACACCTTC.